Following are 27 T cell receptor beta chains from one sample sequenced in a study of CD8+ T cells in alopecia areata. Extracted RNA was reverse transcribed into cDNA, the sequencing template. Produced via immunoSEQ multiplex PCR; TCRdb's table is partial and in-frame only. The sample lists 95,000 to 100,000 clones, roughly three fifths occurring once. Noted treatment: oral pan-JAK inhibitor, 5-10 mg twice daily. This specimen was CD8+ T cells sorted from blood, taken at week 4, from a patient treated with tofacitinib. Receptor source: a human donor with alopecia areata.

The CDR3 coding sequence is TGTGCCAGCAGTATTAAGCCTAATGAGCAGTTCTTC. Its protein product is CASSIKPNEQFF. The chain employs TRBV27 and TRBJ2-1; D ambiguous. The V gene lost 5 bases and the J gene lost 7 bases, with 9 bases spanning the gap. This CDR3 has 12 residues. From germline, CDR1 is MNHEY and CDR2 SMNVEV (reference sequence).

DNA of the CDR3: TGCGCCAGCAGCATTGGAAGGGGGATGGAAAAACTGTTTTTT. Its protein product is CASSIGRGMEKLFF. The chain carries TRBV5-1 and TRBJ1-4, with D perhaps matching TRBD1 (6 bases). The V gene lost 4 bases and the J gene lost 8 bases, with 15 bases spanning the gap. The germline gives CDR1 SGHRS, CDR2 YFSETQ. This CDR3 is 14 amino acids long.

A single count supports this clone. This sequence joins TRBV4-1 and TRBJ2-5; D may be TRBD1 or TRBD2 (5 bases each). CDR1 and CDR2 from the germline V gene are MGHRA and YSYEKL. The CDR3 runs to 14 residues. V lost 1 base to trimming and J lost 5 bases, with 11 bases between them. The CDR3 DNA reads as TGCGCCAGCAGCCAAGTGGGGGTTTTCGAGACCCAGTACTTC. Its translation is CASSQVGVFETQYF.

This clone has only a few counts. The V gene is TRBV7-9, the J gene TRBJ2-3; D is ambiguous. Per germline, CDR1 SEHNR and CDR2 FQNEAQ (reference sequence). The CDR3 runs to 13 residues. Trimming pared 2 bases from V and 2 bases from J, leaving 5 bases between. The CDR3 loop reads CASSLLDTDTQYF. The CDR3 DNA reads as TGTGCCAGCAGCTTACTAGACACAGATACGCAGTATTTT.

This clone was counted a few times. The rearrangement joins TRBV4-1 to TRBJ2-7; 8 bases line up with TRBD1. The V segment lost 1 base and the J segment 3 bases; nucleotides outside the gene matches: 5. The V gene's germline CDR1 is MGHRA and CDR2 YSYEKL. The CDR3 runs to 15 residues. In DNA form, the CDR3 reads TGCGCCAGCAGCCAAGGGCCAGGGGGCCTCTACGAGCAGTACTTC. This codes for CASSQGPGGLYEQYF.

In this sample, this clone turned up a few times. The chain couples TRBV28 to TRBJ2-2, with TRBD1 matching over 8 bases. CDR1 is MDHEN, CDR2 SYDVKM, per germline. The CDR3 extends over 15 amino acids. J lost 6 bases, V lost 6 bases, and 9 bases had no gene match. The CDR3 sequence is CASSDDRGSAGELFF. The DNA for the CDR3 is TGTGCCAGCAGCGACGACAGGGGTAGCGCCGGGGAGCTGTTTTTT.

The chain links TRBV7-6 to TRBJ2-3; 9 nucleotides align to TRBD1. The V gene end was trimmed by 5 bases and the J gene end by 1 base; junction bases not matched to a gene: 7. Germline V gene lookup returns CDR1 SGHVS and CDR2 FNYEAQ. This CDR3 is built from 16 residues. CDR3 loop: CASSRPRDRGTDTQYF. Written as DNA, the CDR3 is TGTGCCAGCAGCCGTCCCCGGGACAGGGGCACAGATACGCAGTATTTT.

Regarding this clone: At the DNA level, this CDR3 is encoded by other sequences in the same sample as well. J is TRBJ2-7 and V is TRBV27; 8 bases map to TRBD1. V shed 3 bases, J shed 2 bases, and the junction held 3 bases outside the gene matches. Germline CDR1 and CDR2: MNHEY and SMNVEV (reference sequence). This CDR3 comprises 14 residues. This chain's CDR3 is CASSLGQAAYEQYF. The CDR3, as DNA: TGTGCCAGCAGTTTGGGACAGGCGGCCTACGAGCAGTACTTC.

V usage is TRBV30 and J usage is TRBJ2-1; TRBD2 matches at 10 bases. After removal of 1 base from V and 1 base from J, the junction contained 4 bases not matched to a gene. This CDR3 comprises 16 residues. Germline V gene lookup returns CDR1 GTSNPN and CDR2 SVGIG (reference sequence). This CDR3 reads CAWSGLAGFSYNEQFF. As DNA, the CDR3 is TGTGCCTGGAGTGGACTAGCGGGCTTTTCCTACAATGAGCAGTTCTTC.

V gene TRBV2 combines with J gene TRBJ2-2; D tentatively reads TRBD1 or TRBD2 (5 bases each). The CDR3 covers 16 residues. Trimming removed 6 bases from V and 2 bases from J, with 16 bases in between. In germline, CDR1 is SNHLY, CDR2 FYNNEI. This chain's CDR3 is CASSALGRTNTGELFF. CDR3 DNA: TGTGCCAGCAGCGCCCTGGGACGGACTAACACCGGGGAGCTGTTTTTT. Supplemented by reference TRBV2 and TRBJ2-2, the full variable domain reads EPEVTQTPSHQVTQMGQEVILRCVPISNHLYFYWYRQILGQKVEFLVSFYNNEISEKSEIFDDQFSVERPDGSNFTLKIRSTKLEDSAMYFCASSALGRTNTGELFFGEGSRLTVL.

This chain connects TRBV13 to TRBJ2-3; a possible D gene is TRBD2 (5 bases). There are 11 residues in the CDR3. Germline values: CDR1 PRHDT, CDR2 FYEKMQ (reference sequence). Trimming removed 7 bases from V and 6 bases from J, with 8 bases in between. As DNA, the CDR3 is TGTGCCAGCACCGGGGAGGATACGCAGTATTTT. Translation: CASTGEDTQYF.

This sequence joins TRBV30 and TRBJ1-5; unclear D gene. Germline CDR1 is GTSNPN and CDR2 is SVGIG (reference sequence). Between the trimmed V and J ends, which lost 0 bases and 2 bases, there was a span of 8 bases. The CDR3 contains 14 residues. The CDR3, as DNA: TGTGCCTGGAGTGTCGGGTATGGCAATCAGCCCCAGCATTTT. As protein: CAWSVGYGNQPQHF.

This clone has a handful of counts. Other nucleotide sequences from this sample produce the same CDR3. This chain uses TRBV19 with TRBJ2-1; D not resolved. Germline CDR1 and CDR2: LNHDA and SQIVND (reference sequence). The CDR3 sequence is 14 residues long. V lost 1 base and J 0 bases, leaving 4 bases between the germline ends. The CDR3 coding sequence is TGTGCCAGTAGTATAGGAAGCTCCTACAATGAGCAGTTCTTC. This gives the protein CASSIGSSYNEQFF.

The chain is built from TRBV29-1 and TRBJ2-1; 8 positions agree with TRBD1. This CDR3 contains 13 residues. V lost 3 bases to trimming and J lost 9 bases; unmatched junction nucleotides: 7. Germline CDR1 reads SQVTM; CDR2 reads ANQGSEA. CDR3 in DNA: TGCAGCGTTGAGGTGCAGGGGGCGAGTGAGCAGTTCTTC. Amino acid sequence: CSVEVQGASEQFF.

This clone was observed once. This same CDR3 is encoded by further DNA sequences in the sample. V usage is TRBV9 and J usage is TRBJ1-3, with TRBD1 as a possible D gene (6 bases). Germline V gives CDR1 SGDLS, CDR2 YYNGEE. The V end lost 0 bases, the J end lost 4 bases, and 8 bases lay between the germline ends. The CDR3 extends over 14 amino acids. In nucleotides, the CDR3 is TGTGCCAGCAGCGTAGGGACAGAAGGAAACACCATATATTTT. This encodes CASSVGTEGNTIYF.

The rearrangement uses TRBV7-9 and TRBJ2-7, with a tentative D call TRBD1 (6 bases). CDR1 SEHNR and CDR2 FQNEAQ come from the germline V gene (reference sequence). CDR3 length equals 14 residues. V was shortened by 3 bases and J by 2 bases, with 11 bases between the two germline ends. CDR3 residues: CASSLRTDTYEQYF. As DNA, the CDR3 is TGTGCCAGCAGCTTGAGGACAGATACCTACGAGCAGTACTTC. The full variable domain, its missing parts supplied by reference TRBV7-9 and TRBJ2-7, is DTGVSQNPRHKITKRGQNVTFRCDPISEHNRLYWYRQTLGQGPEFLTYFQNEAQLEKSRLLSDRFSAERPKGSFSTLEIQRTEQGDSAMYLCASSLRTDTYEQYFGPGTRLTVT.

The sample holds a few counts of this clone. The chain combines TRBV9 with TRBJ2-7; tentatively, D is TRBD2 (6 bases). The CDR3 runs 13 residues. Deletions cut 4 bases from V and 3 bases from J, with 11 bases between. CDR1 SGDLS and CDR2 YYNGEE come from the germline V gene. The CDR3 region is CASSPWDFYEQYF. Here the CDR3 DNA reads TGTGCCAGCAGCCCCTGGGACTTCTACGAGCAGTACTTC. Complete variable domain (other parts from reference TRBV9 and TRBJ2-7): DSGVTQTPKHLITATGQRVTLRCSPRSGDLSVYWYQQSLDQGLQFLIQYYNGEERAKGNILERFSAQQFPDLHSELNLSSLELGDSALYFCASSPWDFYEQYFGPGTRLTVT.

By its share, this clone is medium-sized. The chain has TRBV19 and TRBJ1-2, with D possibly TRBD1 on 5 matching bases. The CDR3 spans 15 residues. Looked up from germline, CDR1 is LNHDA and CDR2 is SQIVND (reference sequence). V was clipped by 4 bases and J by 3 bases, with 15 bases between them. The CDR3 protein is CASSTGLTQYYGYTF. CDR3 nucleotides: TGTGCCAGTAGTACGGGACTGACGCAGTACTATGGCTACACCTTC.

A remark on this clone: Other DNA sequences from this sample encode an identical CDR3 as well. The rearrangement links TRBV5-1 to TRBJ1-2, with D unresolved. V lost 0 bases, J lost 4 bases, and 4 bases lay in between. Germline V gene lookup returns CDR1 SGHRS and CDR2 YFSETQ. CDR3 length: 12 residues. This CDR3 reads CASSLESYGYTF. In nucleotides, the CDR3 is TGCGCCAGCAGCTTGGAGAGCTATGGCTACACCTTC.

The gene calls are TRBV29-1 and TRBJ2-3, with D hard to call. The CDR3 sequence is 11 residues long. CDR1 and CDR2 (germline): SQVTM, ANQGSEA. The V end lost 5 bases, the J end lost 5 bases, and 8 bases lay between the germline ends. CDR3 sequence: CSVKIIDTQYF. CDR3 nucleotide sequence: TGCAGCGTTAAAATTATAGATACGCAGTATTTT.

Concerning this clone: Other DNA sequences in this specimen translate into the identical CDR3. This sequence joins TRBV7-9 and TRBJ2-2, with D perhaps matching TRBD1 (5 bases). CDR3 length: 16 residues. From germline, CDR1 is SEHNR and CDR2 FQNEAQ (reference sequence). V was clipped by 5 bases and J by 2 bases, with 15 bases between them. The CDR3 DNA reads as TGTGCCAGCAGCCCCCCCGACAGAGCTAACACCGGGGAGCTGTTTTTT. As protein: CASSPPDRANTGELFF.

This clone showed up just a few times. This rearrangement joins TRBV7-9 to TRBJ2-1, with 9 bases that match TRBD2. This CDR3 comprises 15 residues. Trimming at V came to 4 bases and at J to 9 bases, leaving 10 bases not matched to a gene. CDR1 is SEHNR and CDR2 is FQNEAQ in the germline V gene (reference sequence). The CDR3 sequence is CASSSLLAGSFEQFF. CDR3 nucleotide sequence: TGTGCCAGCAGCTCACTTCTAGCGGGATCTTTTGAGCAGTTCTTC.

The V and J genes are TRBV4-1 and TRBJ1-2, with TRBD1 matching 7 bases. Germline V CDR1 and CDR2: MGHRA, YSYEKL. CDR3 length: 15 amino acids. Unmatched junction bases numbered 12, after V lost 3 bases and J lost 8 bases. CDR3 loop: CASSQTPQGTEGYTF. As DNA, the CDR3 is TGCGCCAGCAGCCAGACCCCACAGGGGACGGAGGGCTACACCTTC.

J is TRBJ2-2 and V is TRBV20-1; D uncertain. The CDR3 is 11 amino acids. The germline V gene encodes CDR1 DFQATT and CDR2 SNEGSKA (reference sequence). The V gene lost 6 bases and the J gene lost 2 bases, with 4 bases spanning the gap. CDR3 nucleotide sequence: TGCAGTGCAATAAACACCGGGGAGCTGTTTTTT. Translated: CSAINTGELFF.

The J gene is TRBJ2-3, the V gene TRBV27, with D maybe TRBD1 (5 bases). Trimming stripped 4 bases from V and 4 bases from J, with 9 bases between. Germline CDR1 and CDR2: MNHEY and SMNVEV (reference sequence). The CDR3 spans 13 residues. CDR3 DNA sequence: TGTGCCAGCAGTTATGACAGTTCAGATACGCAGTATTTT. This codes for CASSYDSSDTQYF.

The gene calls are TRBV25-1 and TRBJ2-1, with TRBD2 identical over 11 bases. The germline V gene encodes CDR1 MGHDK and CDR2 SYGVNS. V lost 0 bases, J lost 7 bases, and 5 bases stayed unmatched. The CDR3 spans 16 residues. DNA of the CDR3: TGTGCCAGCAGTGAATATGATAGCGGGGGGGCAAATGAGCAGTTCTTC. As protein: CASSEYDSGGANEQFF. The full variable domain, rest sourced from reference TRBV25-1 and TRBJ2-1, is EADIYQTPRYLVIGTGKKITLECSQTMGHDKMYWYQQDPGMELHLIHYSYGVNSTEKGDLSSESTVSRIRTEHFPLTLESARPSHTSQYLCASSEYDSGGANEQFFGPGTRLTVL.

The chain couples TRBV4-1 to TRBJ2-7, with D unclear. The germline V and J ends were trimmed by 2 bases and 3 bases, with 17 bases remaining between them. CDR3 length: 16 amino acids. The V gene's germline CDR1 is MGHRA and CDR2 YSYEKL. CDR3 in DNA: TGCGCCAGCAGCCAATCGGCCGGAACCCTCTTCTACGAGCAGTACTTC. This encodes CASSQSAGTLFYEQYF.